This T cell receptor (beta chain) was identified in a study of memory CD4+ T cells and cytomegalovirus serostatus. Single viable CD3+CD4+CD8-CD45RO+ cells were sorted as the memory CD4+ T cells. Sequencing was performed with immunoSEQ multiplex PCR; in TCRdb, only in-frame clones are kept and a portion is missing. The repertoire holds around 50,000 clones, with around 74% as singletons. The germline V and J ends were trimmed by 3 bases and 0 bases, with 12 bases remaining between them. The CDR3 has 15 residues. Germline V gene lookup returns CDR1 SGHRS and CDR2 YFSETQ. This receptor was identified in an adult in good health and CMV-seropositive. The rearrangement joins TRBV5-1 to TRBJ2-5, with unresolved D. The sequenced sample consisted of memory CD4+ T cells from blood. CDR3 coding DNA: TGCGCCAGCAGCTATGGGTTGGTCCACCAAGAGACCCAGTACTTC. It yields the protein CASSYGLVHQETQYF.